This TCR beta chain was sequenced in a study of human T cells and chemical hapten exposure listed by TCRdb under 2021. Background on the whole study: Libraries were combined into a pool for sequencing, and differences in TCR yield between samples came mainly from small differences in library volumes within the pool. Peripheral blood TCR repertoire changes were tracked in vivo in alopecia patients during primary and secondary sensitization to the hapten diphenylcyclopropenone (DPC). From each blood RNA sample, both TCR alpha and TCR beta chains were sequenced. The paper's findings and limits, for the study overall: The number of TCRs above 1 in 1000 frequency did not change with DPC sensitization; there was no evidence of global repertoire structure alterations. After repeated subsampling, changes were observed in the strength of the expansion versus patch-test correlation and in the threshold at which the correlation became significant.

This clonotype was detected a few times. Its antigen is currently not known. Base qualities are missing; no much larger clone stands one base away. Unmatched junction bases come to 11, with V trimmed by 3 bases and J by 6 bases. The CDR3 numbers 16 residues from cysteine through phenylalanine. This entry keeps only the CDR3 DNA: 48 bases, framed from base 1. Sample time point, as interpreted from the label and publication: healthy volunteer bleed at 6 weeks. Total RNA was isolated from unfractionated whole blood collected in Tempus Blood RNA tubes. About 5 healthy volunteers served as TCR sequencing controls and were bled at day 0, 2 weeks and 6 weeks. The library was generated by RACE. The listed sequencing device is NextSeq 500. Library preparation attached unique molecular identifiers to individual cDNA molecules for quantitative, reproducible TCR counting. Turning to the authors' computational methods: The median number of TCRs per sample was approximately 98,000, ranging from about 23,224 to 700,000. The Decombinator software suite was used to annotate V, J and CDR3 in the TCR reads. Every sample was subsampled to the same number of TCRs (28,000) for the PS versus PT1 abundance plots. Expanded TCRs were defined as absent before sensitization and observed at least eight times at the 2-week time point. TCRdb's own reprocessing of the public reads used fastp at Q25 and MiXCR and kept productive beta chains. Merged by CDR3 protein, the rows form single entries marked with the most common genes and DNA. The V and J calls and clone size are TCRdb's, not the authors'. This sample lists some 65,000 distinct CDR3 sequences; approximately 6.1% were detected once. The top ten hold 3% to 4% of the sample.

The TCR sequence derives from a female donor in good health. Some clones in this sample may be carry-over from other donors' samples. Recombination joined TRBV12-3 or TRBV12-4 with TRBJ2-1; 7 bases in the middle match TRBD2. The sequenced sample consisted of whole blood. DNA sequence: TGTGCCAGCAGTTTGCTTGCGGGAGAGGTAATCAATGAGCAGTTCTTC. Its translation is CASSLLAGEVINEQFF.